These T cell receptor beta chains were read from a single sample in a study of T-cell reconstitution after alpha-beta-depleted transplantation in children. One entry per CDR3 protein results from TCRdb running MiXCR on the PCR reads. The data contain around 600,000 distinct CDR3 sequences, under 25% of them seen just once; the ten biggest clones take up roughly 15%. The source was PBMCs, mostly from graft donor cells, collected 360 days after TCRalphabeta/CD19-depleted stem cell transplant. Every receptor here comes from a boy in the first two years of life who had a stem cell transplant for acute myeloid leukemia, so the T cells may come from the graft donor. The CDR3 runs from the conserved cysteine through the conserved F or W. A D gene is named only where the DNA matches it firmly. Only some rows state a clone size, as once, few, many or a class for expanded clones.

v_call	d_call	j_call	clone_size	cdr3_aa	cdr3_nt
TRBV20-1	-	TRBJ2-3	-	CSARAGSGDPDTQYF	TGCAGTGCTCGAGCCGGATCAGGGGATCCAGATACGCAGTATTTT
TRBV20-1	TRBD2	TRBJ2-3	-	CSASHASGPTDTQYF	TGCAGTGCTAGTCATGCTAGCGGCCCCACAGATACGCAGTATTTT
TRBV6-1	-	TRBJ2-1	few	CASSHQPRDISYNEQFF	TGTGCCAGCAGTCATCAGCCGAGGGACATCTCCTACAATGAGCAGTTCTTC
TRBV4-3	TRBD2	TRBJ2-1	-	CASSQDRSTSRYHEQFF	TGCGCCAGCAGCCAAGATCGGTCGACTAGCAGGTACCATGAGCAGTTCTTC
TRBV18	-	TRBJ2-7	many	CASSLDRLSYEQYF	TGTGCCAGCTCACTCGACAGACTTTCCTACGAGCAGTACTTC
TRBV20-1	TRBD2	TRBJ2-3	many	CSARDASGDTDTQYF	TGCAGTGCTAGAGATGCTAGCGGAGACACAGATACGCAGTATTTT
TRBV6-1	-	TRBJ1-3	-	CASSRPGHPNTIYF	TGTGCCAGCAGCCGCCCGGGACATCCAAACACCATATATTTT
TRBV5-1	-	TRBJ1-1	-	CASSPEADTEAFF	TGCGCCAGCAGCCCGGAGGCGGACACTGAAGCTTTCTTT
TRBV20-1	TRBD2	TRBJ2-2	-	CSARGLAEIGELFF	TGCAGTGCTAGGGGACTAGCGGAGATCGGGGAGCTGTTTTTT
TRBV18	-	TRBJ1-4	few	CASSPQGSNEKLFF	TGTGCCAGCTCACCACAGGGATCTAATGAAAAACTGTTTTTT
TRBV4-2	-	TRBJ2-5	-	CASSQERTVQETQYF	TGTGCCAGCAGCCAAGAGAGGACAGTACAAGAGACCCAGTACTTC
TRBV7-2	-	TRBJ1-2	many	CASSLPGQLNYGYTF	TGTGCCAGCAGCTTACCAGGGCAGCTTAACTATGGCTACACCTTC
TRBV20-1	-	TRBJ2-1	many	CSAPTSYNEQFF	TGCAGTGCCCCGACCTCCTACAATGAGCAGTTCTTC
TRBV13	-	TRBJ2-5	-	CASSLGLDGQETQYF	TGTGCCAGCAGCTTAGGCTTAGACGGGCAAGAGACCCAGTACTTC
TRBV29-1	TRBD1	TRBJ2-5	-	CSVLTGGEGTQYF	TGCAGCGTTTTGACAGGGGGCGAAGGGACCCAGTACTTC